The 10 T cell receptor beta chains presented below share a single source sample, sequenced in a study of blood T cell repertoires in COVID-19. Generated by immunoSEQ multiplex PCR, the TCRdb table keeps only in-frame clones and is missing some. Among 200,000 to 250,000 clones, approximately 88% were seen once, and the ten largest hold around 2.6%. The specimen sequenced was PBMCs or T cells enriched from blood (not recorded which). These receptors all come from a woman in her 30s with acute COVID-19.

V and J are TRBV4-1 and TRBJ1-5; D remains ambiguous. Germline V gives CDR1 MGHRA, CDR2 YSYEKL. This CDR3 spans 15 amino acids. V lost 2 bases and J lost 11, with 19 bases in between. The CDR3 nucleotides are TGCGCCAGCAGCCAACCCGGGAGGCCCGGGAGGACCCAGCATTTT. Translation gives CASSQPGRPGRTQHF.

The chain couples TRBV10-2 to TRBJ1-4; TRBD1 is a possible D gene (6 bases). Germline V gene data show CDR1 as WSHSY and CDR2 as SAAADI. CDR3 length equals 14 residues. With 7 bases removed from V and 3 bases from J, the gap between germline ends came to 12 bases. CDR3 region: CASNIQGPNEKLFF. The CDR3 region has the DNA TGCGCCAGCAATATACAGGGACCTAATGAAAAACTGTTTTTT.

This chain joins TRBV5-1 and TRBJ2-1, with 14 bases fitting TRBD2. J was trimmed by 9 bases and V by 2 bases; bases with no gene match: 10. Germline-derived CDR1 and CDR2 are SGHRS and YFSETQ. The length of the CDR3 is 17 residues. Here the CDR3 DNA reads TGCGCCAGCAGCTTATACATGACTAGCGGGGGGGCTTTTGAGCAGTTCTTC. It translates to CASSLYMTSGGAFEQFF.

This sequence joins TRBV19 and TRBJ2-2; D remains ambiguous. Germline lookup yields CDR1 LNHDA and CDR2 SQIVND (reference sequence). V lost 0 bases and J lost 0, with 8 bases in between. The CDR3 consists of 16 residues. DNA for the CDR3: TGTGCCAGTAGTATAGATCCCCCCGCGAACACCGGGGAGCTGTTTTTT. Protein product: CASSIDPPANTGELFF.

The V gene is TRBV11-2, the J gene TRBJ2-1; D is ambiguous. Between the trimmed V and J ends, which lost 1 base and 3 bases, there was a span of 7 bases. Germline-derived CDR1 and CDR2 are SGHAT and FQNNGV. This CDR3 comprises 14 residues. Written as DNA, the CDR3 is TGTGCCAGCAGCTTAGGAACAGACTACAATGAGCAGTTCTTC. Encoded protein: CASSLGTDYNEQFF.

CDR3 nucleotides: TGTGCCAGCAGTTTATCCCACTTGGACGAGCAGTACTTC. Translation: CASSLSHLDEQYF. The genes are TRBV27 and TRBJ2-7; D not certain. This CDR3 spans 13 amino acids. V was clipped by 0 bases and J by 5 bases, with 8 bases between them. The germline V gene encodes CDR1 MNHEY and CDR2 SMNVEV (reference sequence).

The V and J genes are TRBV12-5 and TRBJ2-5, with D possibly TRBD1 on 5 matching bases. With 8 bases removed from V and 2 bases from J, the gap between germline ends came to 12 bases. CDR3 length equals 13 residues. The germline V gene has CDR1 LGHNT and CDR2 FRNRAP. This CDR3 reads CASTGHRQETQYF. The CDR3 DNA is TGTGCTAGTACCGGACACCGTCAAGAGACCCAGTACTTC.

V is TRBV30 and J is TRBJ2-1; 7 positions agree with TRBD1. This CDR3 has 13 residues. CDR1 and CDR2 (germline): GTSNPN, SVGIG (reference sequence). With 5 bases clipped from V and 7 bases from J, the junction kept 8 bases outside the gene matches. CDR3 DNA sequence: TGTGCCTGGGGGGACAGAGGGCAGAATGAGCAGTTCTTC. As protein: CAWGDRGQNEQFF.

The chain uses TRBV7-2 and TRBJ1-5; a possible D gene is TRBD1 (5 bases). V shed 3 bases and J shed 3 bases, with 12 bases lying between them. Germline V lookup: CDR1 SGHTA, CDR2 FQGNSA. The CDR3 runs 15 residues. The CDR3 region is CASSFEEGFNQPQHF. In nucleotides, the CDR3 is TGTGCCAGCAGCTTCGAGGAGGGGTTCAATCAGCCCCAGCATTTT.

The table lists this clone with a count of one. This rearrangement joins TRBV20-1 to TRBJ2-5, with D maybe TRBD2 (5 bases). CDR1 is DFQATT, CDR2 SNEGSKA, per germline (reference sequence). V shed 3 bases and J shed 3 bases, with 5 bases lying between them. The CDR3 is 11 residues long. The CDR3 spells CSASGEETQYF. The CDR3 DNA follows: TGCAGTGCTAGCGGGGAAGAGACCCAGTACTTC.